This note documents a single TCR beta chain sequence. What it binds is unknown. The data were obtained in a study of post-analysis software for immune sequencing data. The CDR3 is made up of 14 amino acids. CDR1 is ENHRY and CDR2 is SYGVKD in the germline V gene. Unique molecular identifiers had been added to the TCR beta cDNA libraries. Yield was some 540,000 cDNA molecules from approximately 0.95 to 9.8 million T cells. TCRdb recomputed calls from the PCR reads with MiXCR, one row per CDR3 protein. The sample contains 750,000 to 950,000 distinct CDR3 sequences, around 42% of which appear only once. General observations from the study: TRBV5-6, TRBV5-1 and TRBV20-1 belonged to a set of a handful of TRBV segments that were more frequent in patients than controls.

The chain recombines TRBV10-3 with TRBJ2-7; 10 bases are shared with TRBD1. The J call may be incorrect, as the DNA end agrees better with TRBJ2-5. The sequenced sample was blood. This clonotype originated in a girl aged 10-17 years with multiple sclerosis. The CDR3 here is CAIKVTGGQETQYF. As DNA, the CDR3 is TGTGCCATCAAGGTGACAGGGGGCCAGGAGACCCAGTACTTC.